This T cell receptor beta chain comes out of a study of T cells in Graves' hyperthyroidism and ophthalmopathy. TCR beta CDR3 regions were amplified from RNA transcripts. The primer set for the first-round RT-PCR of the TCR CDR3 was HTBI. TCRdb ran MiXCR on the multiplex PCR reads and lists one entry per CDR3 protein. Counted here are 400,000 to 600,000 distinct CDR3 sequences, 15% to 20% occurring once; the ten biggest clones make up approximately 32%. From germline, CDR1 is SGDLS and CDR2 YYNGEE. With V trimmed by 0 bases and J by 0 bases, 9 bases remained unmatched. This CDR3 comprises 18 residues. The V gene is TRBV9, the J gene TRBJ2-1; 7 bases map to TRBD2. The source is a woman in her twenties or thirties with Graves' ophthalmopathy. The source material was blood. DNA for the CDR3: TGTGCCAGCAGCGTAGGGGGGGGAGGGCCGCACTCCTACAATGAGCAGTTCTTC. Protein sequence: CASSVGGGGPHSYNEQFF.